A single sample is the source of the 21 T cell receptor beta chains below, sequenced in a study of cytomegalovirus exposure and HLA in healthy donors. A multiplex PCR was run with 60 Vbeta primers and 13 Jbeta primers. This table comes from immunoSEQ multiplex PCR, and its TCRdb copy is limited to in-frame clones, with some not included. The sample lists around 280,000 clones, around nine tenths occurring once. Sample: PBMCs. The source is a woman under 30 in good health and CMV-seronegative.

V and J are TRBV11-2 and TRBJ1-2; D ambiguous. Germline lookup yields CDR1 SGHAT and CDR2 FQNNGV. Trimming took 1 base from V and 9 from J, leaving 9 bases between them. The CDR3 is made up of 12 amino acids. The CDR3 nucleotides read TGTGCCAGCAGCTTAGGGGCCAGGAGCTACACCTTC. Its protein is CASSLGARSYTF. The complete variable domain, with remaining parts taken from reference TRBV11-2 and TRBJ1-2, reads EAGVAQSPRYKIIEKRQSVAFWCNPISGHATLYWYQQILGQGPKLLIQFQNNGVVDDSQLPKDRFSAERLKGVDSTLKIQPAKLEDSAVYLCASSLGARSYTFGSGTRLTVV.

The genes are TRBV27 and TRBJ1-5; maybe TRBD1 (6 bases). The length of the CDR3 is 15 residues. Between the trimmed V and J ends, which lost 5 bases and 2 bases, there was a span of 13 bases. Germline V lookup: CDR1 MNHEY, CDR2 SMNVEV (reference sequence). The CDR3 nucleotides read TGTGCCAGCAGTCCACAGGGATTTGGCAATCAGCCCCAGCATTTT. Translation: CASSPQGFGNQPQHF.

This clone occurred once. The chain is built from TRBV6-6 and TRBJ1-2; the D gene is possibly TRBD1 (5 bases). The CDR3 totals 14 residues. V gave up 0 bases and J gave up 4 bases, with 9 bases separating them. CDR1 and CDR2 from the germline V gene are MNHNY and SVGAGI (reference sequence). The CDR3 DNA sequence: TGTGCCAGCAGTTACTCGACAGATGGCTATGGCTACACCTTC. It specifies CASSYSTDGYGYTF.

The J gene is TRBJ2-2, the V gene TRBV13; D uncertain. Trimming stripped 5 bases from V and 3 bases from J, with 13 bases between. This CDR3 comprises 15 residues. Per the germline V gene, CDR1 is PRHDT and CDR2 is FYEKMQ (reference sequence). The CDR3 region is CASSPPSSHTGELFF. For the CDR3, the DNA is TGTGCCAGCAGCCCTCCGTCCTCTCACACCGGGGAGCTGTTTTTT.

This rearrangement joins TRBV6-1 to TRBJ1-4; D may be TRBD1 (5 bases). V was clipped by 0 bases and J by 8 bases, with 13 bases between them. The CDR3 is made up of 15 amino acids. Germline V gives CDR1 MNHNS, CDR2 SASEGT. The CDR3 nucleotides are TGTGCCAGCAGTGAAGCGTGGGCAGGGAACGAAAAACTGTTTTTT. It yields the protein CASSEAWAGNEKLFF.

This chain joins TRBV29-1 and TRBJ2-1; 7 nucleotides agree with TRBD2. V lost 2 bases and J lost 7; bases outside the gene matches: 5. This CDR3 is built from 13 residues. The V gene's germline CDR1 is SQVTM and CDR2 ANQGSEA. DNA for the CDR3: TGCAGCGTTGAAACGGGGGGTGGTAATGAGCAGTTCTTC. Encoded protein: CSVETGGGNEQFF.

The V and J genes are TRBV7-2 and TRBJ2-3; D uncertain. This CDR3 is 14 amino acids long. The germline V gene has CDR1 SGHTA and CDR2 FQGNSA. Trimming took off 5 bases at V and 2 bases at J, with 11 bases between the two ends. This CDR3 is CASSPRLVTDTQYF. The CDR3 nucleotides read TGTGCCAGCAGCCCTCGACTGGTCACAGATACGCAGTATTTT.

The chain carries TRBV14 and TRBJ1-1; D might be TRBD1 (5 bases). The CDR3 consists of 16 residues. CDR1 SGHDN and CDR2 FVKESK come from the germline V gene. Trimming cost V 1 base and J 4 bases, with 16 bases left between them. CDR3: CASSQAGFPPSTEAFF. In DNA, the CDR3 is TGTGCCAGCAGCCAAGCAGGGTTTCCCCCATCCACTGAAGCTTTCTTT.

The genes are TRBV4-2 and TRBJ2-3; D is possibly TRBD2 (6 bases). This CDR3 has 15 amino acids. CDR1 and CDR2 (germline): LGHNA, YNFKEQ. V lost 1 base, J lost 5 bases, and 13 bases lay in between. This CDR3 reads CASSQGGAPGDTQYF. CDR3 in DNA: TGTGCCAGCAGCCAAGGCGGGGCCCCCGGAGATACGCAGTATTTT.

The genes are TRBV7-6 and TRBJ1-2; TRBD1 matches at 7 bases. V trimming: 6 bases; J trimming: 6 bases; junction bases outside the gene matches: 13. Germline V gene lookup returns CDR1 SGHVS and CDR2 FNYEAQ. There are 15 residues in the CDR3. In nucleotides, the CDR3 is TGTGCCAGCAGGCCTAGACAGGGTCACGTTCATGGCTACACCTTC. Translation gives CASRPRQGHVHGYTF.

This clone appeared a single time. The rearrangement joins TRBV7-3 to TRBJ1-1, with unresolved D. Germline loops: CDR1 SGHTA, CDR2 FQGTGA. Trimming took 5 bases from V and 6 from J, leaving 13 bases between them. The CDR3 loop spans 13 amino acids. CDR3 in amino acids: CASSAGEIAEAFF. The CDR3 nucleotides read TGTGCCAGCAGCGCCGGAGAGATCGCTGAAGCTTTCTTT.

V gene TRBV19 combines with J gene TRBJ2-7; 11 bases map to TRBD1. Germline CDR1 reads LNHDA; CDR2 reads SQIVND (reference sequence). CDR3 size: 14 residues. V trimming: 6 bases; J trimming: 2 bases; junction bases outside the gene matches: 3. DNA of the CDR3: TGTGCCAGTAGCAGGACAGGGGGCGCCTACGAGCAGTACTTC. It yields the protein CASSRTGGAYEQYF.

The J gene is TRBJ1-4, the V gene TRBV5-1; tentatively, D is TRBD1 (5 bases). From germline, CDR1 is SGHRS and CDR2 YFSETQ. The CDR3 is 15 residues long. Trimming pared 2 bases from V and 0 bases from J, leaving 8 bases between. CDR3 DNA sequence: TGCGCCAGCAGCTTAGGGGTCGCAACTAATGAAAAACTGTTTTTT. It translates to CASSLGVATNEKLFF.

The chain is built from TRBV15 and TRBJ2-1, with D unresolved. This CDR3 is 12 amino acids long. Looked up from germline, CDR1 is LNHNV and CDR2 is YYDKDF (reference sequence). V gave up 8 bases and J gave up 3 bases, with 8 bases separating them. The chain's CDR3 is CATQVSYNEQFF. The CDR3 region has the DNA TGTGCCACCCAGGTTAGCTACAATGAGCAGTTCTTC.

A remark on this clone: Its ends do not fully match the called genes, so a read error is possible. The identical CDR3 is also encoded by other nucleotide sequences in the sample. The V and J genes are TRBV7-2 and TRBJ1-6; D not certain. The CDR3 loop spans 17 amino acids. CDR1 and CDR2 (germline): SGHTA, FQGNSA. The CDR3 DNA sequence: TGTGCCAGCAGCTCGTTCAGTAGCCCGGTCTATAATTCCCCCCTCCACTTT. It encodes CASSSFSSPVYNSPLHF. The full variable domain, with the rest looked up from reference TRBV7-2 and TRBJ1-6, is GAGVSQSPSNKVTEKGKDVELRCDPISGHTALYWYRQSLGQGLEFLIYFQGNSAPDKSGLPSDRFSAERTGGSVSTLTIQRTQQEDSAVYLCASSSFSSPVYNSPLHFGNGTRLTVT.

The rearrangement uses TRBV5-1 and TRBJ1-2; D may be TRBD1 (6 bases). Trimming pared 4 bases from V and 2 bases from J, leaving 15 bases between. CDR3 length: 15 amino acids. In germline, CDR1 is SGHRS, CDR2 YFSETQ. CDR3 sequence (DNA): TGCGCCAGCAGCCCGGGCGGACAGATAAACTATGGCTACACCTTC. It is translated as CASSPGGQINYGYTF.

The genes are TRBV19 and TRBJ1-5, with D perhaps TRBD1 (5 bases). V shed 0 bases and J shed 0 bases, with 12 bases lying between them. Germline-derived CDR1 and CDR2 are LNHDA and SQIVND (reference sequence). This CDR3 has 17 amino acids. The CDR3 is CASSIDDRSYSNQPQHF. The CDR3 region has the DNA TGTGCCAGTAGTATAGATGACAGATCTTATAGCAATCAGCCCCAGCATTTT.

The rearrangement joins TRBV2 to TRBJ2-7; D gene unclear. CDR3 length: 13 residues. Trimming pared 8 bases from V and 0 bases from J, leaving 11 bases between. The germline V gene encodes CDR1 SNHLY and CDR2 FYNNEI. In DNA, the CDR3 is TGTGCCAGCTTTTCTACGAGCTCCTACGAGCAGTACTTC. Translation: CASFSTSSYEQYF.

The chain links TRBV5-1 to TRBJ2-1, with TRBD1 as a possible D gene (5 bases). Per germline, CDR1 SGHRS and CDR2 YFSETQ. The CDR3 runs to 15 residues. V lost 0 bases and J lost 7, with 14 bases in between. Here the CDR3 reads CASSLGRQGRNEQFF. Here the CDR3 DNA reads TGCGCCAGCAGCTTGGGTCGCCAGGGCCGGAATGAGCAGTTCTTC.

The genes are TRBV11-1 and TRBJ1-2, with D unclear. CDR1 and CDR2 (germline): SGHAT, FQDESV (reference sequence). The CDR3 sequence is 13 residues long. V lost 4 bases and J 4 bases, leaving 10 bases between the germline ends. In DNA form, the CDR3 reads TGTGCCAGCAGCTCCCCGGAGGTCTATGGCTACACCTTC. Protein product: CASSSPEVYGYTF.

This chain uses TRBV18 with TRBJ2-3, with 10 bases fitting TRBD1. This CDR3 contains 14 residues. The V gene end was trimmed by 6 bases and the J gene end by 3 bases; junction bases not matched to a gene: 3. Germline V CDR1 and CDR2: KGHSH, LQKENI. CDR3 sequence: CASSDRGRTDTQYF. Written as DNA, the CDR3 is TGTGCCAGCTCCGACAGGGGGCGGACAGATACGCAGTATTTT.